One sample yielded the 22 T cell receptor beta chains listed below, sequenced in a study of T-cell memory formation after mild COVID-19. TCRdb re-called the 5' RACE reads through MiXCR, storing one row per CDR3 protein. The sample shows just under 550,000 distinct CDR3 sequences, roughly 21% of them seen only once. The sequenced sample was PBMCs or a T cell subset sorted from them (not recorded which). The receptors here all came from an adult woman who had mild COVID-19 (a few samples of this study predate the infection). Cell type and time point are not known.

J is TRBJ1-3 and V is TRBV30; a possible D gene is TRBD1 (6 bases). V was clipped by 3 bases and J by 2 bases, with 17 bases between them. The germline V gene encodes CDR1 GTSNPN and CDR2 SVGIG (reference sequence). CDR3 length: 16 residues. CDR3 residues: CAWSPRGRGAGNTIYF. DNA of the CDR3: TGTGCCTGGAGCCCCCGGGGCAGGGGAGCTGGAAACACCATATATTTT.

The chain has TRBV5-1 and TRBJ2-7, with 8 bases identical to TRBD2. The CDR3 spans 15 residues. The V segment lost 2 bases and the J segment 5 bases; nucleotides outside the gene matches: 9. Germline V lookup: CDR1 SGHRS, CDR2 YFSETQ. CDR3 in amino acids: CASSFTSGGADEQYF. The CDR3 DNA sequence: TGCGCCAGCAGCTTCACATCGGGGGGGGCGGACGAGCAGTACTTC.

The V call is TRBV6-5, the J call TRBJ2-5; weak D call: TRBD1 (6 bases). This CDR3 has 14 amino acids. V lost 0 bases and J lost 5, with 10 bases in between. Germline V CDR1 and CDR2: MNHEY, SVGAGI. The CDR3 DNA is TGTGCCAGCAGTTACTCGGGGACATGGGAGACCCAGTACTTC. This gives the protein CASSYSGTWETQYF.

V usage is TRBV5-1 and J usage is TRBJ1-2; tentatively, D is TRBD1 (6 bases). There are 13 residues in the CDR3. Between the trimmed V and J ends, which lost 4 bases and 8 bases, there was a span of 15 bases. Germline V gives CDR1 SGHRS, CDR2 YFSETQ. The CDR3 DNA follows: TGCGCCAGCAGCGAAAGCACAGGGAGAGGCTACACCTTC. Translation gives CASSESTGRGYTF.

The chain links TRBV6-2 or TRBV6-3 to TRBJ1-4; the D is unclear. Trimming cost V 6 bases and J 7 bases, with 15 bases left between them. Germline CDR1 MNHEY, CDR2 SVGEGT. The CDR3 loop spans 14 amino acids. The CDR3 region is CASSSWISGEKLFF. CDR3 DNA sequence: TGTGCCAGCAGCTCCTGGATTTCGGGTGAAAAACTGTTTTTT.

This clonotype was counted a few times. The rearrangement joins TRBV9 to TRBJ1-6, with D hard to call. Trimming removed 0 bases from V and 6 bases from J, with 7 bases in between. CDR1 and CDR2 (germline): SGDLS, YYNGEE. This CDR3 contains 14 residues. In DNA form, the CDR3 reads TGTGCCAGCAGCGTAGATCCGGGTAATTCACCCCTCCACTTT. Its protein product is CASSVDPGNSPLHF.

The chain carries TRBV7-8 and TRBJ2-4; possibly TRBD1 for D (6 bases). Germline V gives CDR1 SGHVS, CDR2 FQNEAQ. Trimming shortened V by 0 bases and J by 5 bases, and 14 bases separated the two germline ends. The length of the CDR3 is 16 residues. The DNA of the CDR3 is TGTGCCAGCAGCTTAGCGGGGAGCAGGGGTCAAAACATTCAGTACTTC. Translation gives CASSLAGSRGQNIQYF.

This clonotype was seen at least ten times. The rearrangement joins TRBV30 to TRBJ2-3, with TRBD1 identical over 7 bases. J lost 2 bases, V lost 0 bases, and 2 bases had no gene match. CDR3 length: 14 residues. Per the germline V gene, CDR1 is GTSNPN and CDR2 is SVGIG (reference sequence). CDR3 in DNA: TGTGCCTGGAGTGTAGGGACAGACACAGATACGCAGTATTTT. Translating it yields CAWSVGTDTDTQYF.

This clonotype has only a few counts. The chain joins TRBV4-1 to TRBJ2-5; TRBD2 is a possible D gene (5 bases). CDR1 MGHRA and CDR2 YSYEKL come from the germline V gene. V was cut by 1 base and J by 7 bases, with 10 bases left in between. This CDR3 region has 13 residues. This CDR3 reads CASSQVEAGTQYF. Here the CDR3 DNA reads TGCGCCAGCAGCCAAGTCGAGGCGGGGACCCAGTACTTC.

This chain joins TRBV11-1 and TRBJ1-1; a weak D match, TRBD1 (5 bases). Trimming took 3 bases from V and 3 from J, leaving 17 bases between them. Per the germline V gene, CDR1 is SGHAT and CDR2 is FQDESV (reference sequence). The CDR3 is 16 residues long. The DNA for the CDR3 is TGTGCCAGCAGCTTGGGCAGGGTGATTTGGGACACTGAAGCTTTCTTT. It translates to CASSLGRVIWDTEAFF.

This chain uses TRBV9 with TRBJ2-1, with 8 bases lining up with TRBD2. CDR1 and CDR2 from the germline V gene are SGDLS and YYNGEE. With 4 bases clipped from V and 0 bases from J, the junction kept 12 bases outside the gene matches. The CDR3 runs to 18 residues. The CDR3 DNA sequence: TGTGCCAGCAGCCCAGGAGGTCTAGCGGGCCTCTCCTACAATGAGCAGTTCTTC. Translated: CASSPGGLAGLSYNEQFF. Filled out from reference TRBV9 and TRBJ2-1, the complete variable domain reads DSGVTQTPKHLITATGQRVTLRCSPRSGDLSVYWYQQSLDQGLQFLIQYYNGEERAKGNILERFSAQQFPDLHSELNLSSLELGDSALYFCASSPGGLAGLSYNEQFFGPGTRLTVL.

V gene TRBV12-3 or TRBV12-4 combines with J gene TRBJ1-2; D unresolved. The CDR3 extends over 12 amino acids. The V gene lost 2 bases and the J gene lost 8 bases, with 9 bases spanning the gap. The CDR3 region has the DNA TGTGCCAGCAGTTTAATTCCTGGAGGCTACACCTTC. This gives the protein CASSLIPGGYTF.

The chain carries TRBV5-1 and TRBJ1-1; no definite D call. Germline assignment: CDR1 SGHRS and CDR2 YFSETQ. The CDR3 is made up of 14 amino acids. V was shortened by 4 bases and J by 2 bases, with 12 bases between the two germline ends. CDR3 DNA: TGCGCCAGCAGCCGCGAAGAGGCTAACACTGAAGCTTTCTTT. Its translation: CASSREEANTEAFF.

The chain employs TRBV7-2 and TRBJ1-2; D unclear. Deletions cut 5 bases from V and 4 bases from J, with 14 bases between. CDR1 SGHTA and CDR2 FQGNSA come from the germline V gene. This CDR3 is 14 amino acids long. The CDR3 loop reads CASSRRPDFYGYTF. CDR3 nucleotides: TGTGCCAGCAGCCGGAGGCCGGATTTCTATGGCTACACCTTC.

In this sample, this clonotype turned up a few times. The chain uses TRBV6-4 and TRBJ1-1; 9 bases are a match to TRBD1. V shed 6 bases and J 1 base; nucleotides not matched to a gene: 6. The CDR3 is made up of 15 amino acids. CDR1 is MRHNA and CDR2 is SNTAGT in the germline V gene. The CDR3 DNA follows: TGTGCCAGCAGACCGGGACAGGGATGGAACACTGAAGCTTTCTTT. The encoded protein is CASRPGQGWNTEAFF.

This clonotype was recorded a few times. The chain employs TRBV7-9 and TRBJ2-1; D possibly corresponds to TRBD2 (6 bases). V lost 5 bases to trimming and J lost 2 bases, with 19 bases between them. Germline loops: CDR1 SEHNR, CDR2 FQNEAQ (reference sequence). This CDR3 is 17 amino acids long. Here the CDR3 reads CASSHPKEGSTYNEQFF. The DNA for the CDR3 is TGTGCCAGCAGCCACCCAAAGGAGGGTAGTACCTACAATGAGCAGTTCTTC.

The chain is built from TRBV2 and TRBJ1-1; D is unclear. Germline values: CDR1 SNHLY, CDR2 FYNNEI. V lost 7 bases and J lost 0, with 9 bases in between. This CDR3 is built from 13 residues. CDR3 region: CASIFRLNTEAFF. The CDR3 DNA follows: TGTGCCAGCATTTTCAGATTGAACACTGAAGCTTTCTTT.

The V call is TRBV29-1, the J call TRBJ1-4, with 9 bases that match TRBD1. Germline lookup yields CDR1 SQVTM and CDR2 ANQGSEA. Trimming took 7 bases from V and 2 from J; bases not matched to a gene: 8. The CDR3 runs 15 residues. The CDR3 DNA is TGCAGCGCCACGGGACAGGGAGGGACTAATGAAAAACTGTTTTTT. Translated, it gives CSATGQGGTNEKLFF.

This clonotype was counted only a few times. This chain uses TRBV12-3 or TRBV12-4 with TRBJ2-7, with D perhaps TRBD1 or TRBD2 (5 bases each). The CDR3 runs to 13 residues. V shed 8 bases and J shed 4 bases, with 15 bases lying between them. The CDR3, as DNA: TGTGCCAGCGCTCTGGGGGAAAGGTACGAGCAGTACTTC. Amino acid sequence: CASALGERYEQYF.

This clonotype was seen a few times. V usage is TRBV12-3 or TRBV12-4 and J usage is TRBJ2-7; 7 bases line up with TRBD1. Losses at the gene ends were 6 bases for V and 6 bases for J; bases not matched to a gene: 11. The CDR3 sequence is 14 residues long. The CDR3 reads CASSVTGSSGEQYF. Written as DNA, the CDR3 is TGTGCCAGCAGCGTGACAGGGTCATCGGGCGAGCAGTACTTC.

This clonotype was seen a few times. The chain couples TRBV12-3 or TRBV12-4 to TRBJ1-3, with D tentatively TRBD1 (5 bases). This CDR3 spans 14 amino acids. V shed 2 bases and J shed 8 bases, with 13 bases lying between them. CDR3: CASSLSRPQDTIYF. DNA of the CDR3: TGTGCCAGCAGTTTAAGCCGGCCACAGGACACCATATATTTT.

The CDR3 is CASSFVGDNEQFF. CDR3 coding DNA: TGTGCCAGCAGCTTTGTGGGGGACAATGAGCAGTTCTTC. The chain links TRBV7-2 to TRBJ2-1; D may correspond to TRBD1 or TRBD2 (5 bases each). V lost 3 bases, J lost 5 bases, and 8 bases lay in between. The CDR3 runs to 13 residues. The germline V gene has CDR1 SGHTA and CDR2 FQGNSA.